Following are 9 T cell receptor beta chains from one sample sequenced in a study of Ad26.COV2.S vaccination and SARS-CoV-2 variants (dated by TCRdb to the early 2020s). What the treatment or condition label conveys for this sample: about 20 received Ad26.COV2.S at low or high dose, single or two shots; about 5 received placebo; per-sample allocation not given. For vaccine and placebo recipients, repertoires were sequenced using samples collected on day 63 after the first injection. Receptor libraries were prepared by the immunoSEQ multiplex PCR assay. Imported from immuneACCESS, the table was reduced by TCRdb to in-frame sequences with V and J called. These copies leave out some clones; in studies compared against another copy, an unresolved V gene accounts for under half, and the cause of the remainder is not known. This sample comprises about 680,000 clones, approximately 88% of them detected only once. Of the sample, approximately 1.5% is held by the ten largest clones.

Sequences were derived from peripheral blood, sampled in a trial of Ad26.COV2.S vaccine versus placebo. The receptors shown here come from a person aged 18-65 years who received the Ad26.COV2.S COVID-19 vaccine or a placebo.

This sequence joins TRBV25-1 and TRBJ2-2; no clear D gene. Between the trimmed V and J ends, which lost 8 bases and 9 bases, there was a span of 10 bases. CDR1 and CDR2 from the germline V gene are MGHDK and SYGVNS. This CDR3 comprises 11 residues. This CDR3 reads CASGRNRELFF. The CDR3 bases are TGTGCCAGCGGACGGAACCGGGAGCTGTTTTTT.

V usage is TRBV14 and J usage is TRBJ2-5; 7 nucleotides agree with TRBD1. The trim removed 4 bases at V and 5 bases at J, leaving 13 bases unmatched. The germline V gene has CDR1 SGHDN and CDR2 FVKESK. The CDR3 spans 16 residues. The CDR3 loop is CASSPLRQGIQETQYF. In DNA, the CDR3 is TGTGCCAGCAGCCCGCTTCGACAGGGAATCCAGGAGACCCAGTACTTC.

V is TRBV19 and J is TRBJ1-1; the match to TRBD1 covers 7 bases. With V trimmed by 7 bases and J by 8 bases, 13 bases remained unmatched. This CDR3 is built from 14 residues. Germline V gene lookup returns CDR1 LNHDA and CDR2 SQIVND (reference sequence). The DNA for the CDR3 is TGTGCCAGTAACATGGGACAGCCGTTCGGCGAAGCTTTCTTT. Residues: CASNMGQPFGEAFF. The full variable domain, its missing parts supplied by reference TRBV19 and TRBJ1-1, is DGGITQSPKYLFRKEGQNVTLSCEQNLNHDAMYWYRQDPGQGLRLIYYSQIVNDFQKGDIAEGYSVSREKKESFPLTVTSAQKNPTAFYLCASNMGQPFGEAFFGQGTRLTVV.

The chain employs TRBV7-2 and TRBJ1-1; TRBD1 is a possible D gene (6 bases). Germline CDR1 SGHTA, CDR2 FQGNSA. The CDR3 extends over 16 amino acids. Deletions cut 4 bases from V and 5 bases from J, with 20 bases between. The CDR3 is CASSSRQGTMRTEAFF. The CDR3 coding sequence is TGTGCCAGCAGCTCCCGCCAAGGGACAATGAGGACTGAAGCTTTCTTT.

This clone was counted a single time. The V call is TRBV12-5, the J call TRBJ2-1, with 9 positions matching TRBD1. This CDR3 region has 15 residues. Germline CDR1 reads LGHNT; CDR2 reads FRNRAP. V gave up 1 base and J gave up 5 bases; unmatched junction bases: 3. CDR3 sequence: CASGLGQGGDNEQFF. CDR3 DNA sequence: TGTGCTAGTGGTTTGGGACAGGGGGGAGACAATGAGCAGTTCTTC.

The genes are TRBV19 and TRBJ2-1; D ambiguous. Per germline, CDR1 LNHDA and CDR2 SQIVND (reference sequence). The CDR3 length is 15 residues. V was trimmed by 3 bases and J by 0 bases, leaving 9 bases between them. This chain's CDR3 is CASSIPRSSYNEQFF. In DNA form, the CDR3 reads TGTGCCAGTAGTATCCCTCGGAGCTCCTACAATGAGCAGTTCTTC.

The chain combines TRBV7-8 with TRBJ1-1; D is unresolved. There are 13 residues in the CDR3. Trimming left V 1 base short and J 4 bases short, with 7 bases between. CDR1 and CDR2 (germline): SGHVS, FQNEAQ. CDR3 nucleotide sequence: TGTGCCAGCAGCTTAGTTGGCTTCACTGAAGCTTTCTTT. Translating it yields CASSLVGFTEAFF.

This rearrangement joins TRBV7-2 to TRBJ2-1; no firm D call. The V gene's germline CDR1 is SGHTA and CDR2 FQGNSA. Trimming took 1 base from V and 10 from J, leaving 8 bases between them. The CDR3 runs 12 residues. CDR3 in amino acids: CASSLEWQEQFF. The CDR3 nucleotides read TGTGCCAGCAGCTTAGAATGGCAGGAGCAGTTCTTC.

This clone was detected once. The chain is built from TRBV5-1 and TRBJ1-2, with D possibly TRBD1 on 5 matching bases. Germline V lookup: CDR1 SGHRS, CDR2 YFSETQ. With 0 bases removed from V and 6 bases from J, the gap between germline ends came to 18 bases. The CDR3 extends over 16 amino acids. CDR3 sequence reads: CASSLVWGNQFHGYTF. The CDR3, as DNA: TGCGCCAGCAGCTTGGTGTGGGGCAACCAGTTCCATGGCTACACCTTC.